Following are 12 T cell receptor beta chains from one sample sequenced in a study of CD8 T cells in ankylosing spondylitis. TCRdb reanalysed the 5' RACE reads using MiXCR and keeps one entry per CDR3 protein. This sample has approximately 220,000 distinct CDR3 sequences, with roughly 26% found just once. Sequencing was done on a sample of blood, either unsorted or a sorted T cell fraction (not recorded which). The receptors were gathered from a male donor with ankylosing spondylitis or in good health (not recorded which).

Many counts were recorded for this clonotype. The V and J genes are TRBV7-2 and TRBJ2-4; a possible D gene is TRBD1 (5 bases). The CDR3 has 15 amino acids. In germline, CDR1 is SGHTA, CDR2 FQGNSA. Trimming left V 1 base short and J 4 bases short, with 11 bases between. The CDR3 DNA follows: TGTGCCAGCAGCTTAGAGGGGCCTCTGAAAAACATTCAGTACTTC. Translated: CASSLEGPLKNIQYF.

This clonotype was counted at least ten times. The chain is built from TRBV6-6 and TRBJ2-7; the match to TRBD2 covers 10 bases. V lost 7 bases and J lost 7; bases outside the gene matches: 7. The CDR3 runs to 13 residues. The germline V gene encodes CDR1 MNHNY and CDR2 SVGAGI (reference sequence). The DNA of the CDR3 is TGTGCCAGCACCTTAGCGGGAGGAGGAGAGCAGTACTTC. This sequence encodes CASTLAGGGEQYF.

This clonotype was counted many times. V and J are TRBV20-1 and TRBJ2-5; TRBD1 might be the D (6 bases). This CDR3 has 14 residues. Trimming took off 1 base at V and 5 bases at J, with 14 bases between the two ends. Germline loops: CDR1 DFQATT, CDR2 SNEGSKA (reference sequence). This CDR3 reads CSARAGTSLETQYF. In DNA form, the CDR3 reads TGCAGTGCTAGAGCCGGGACAAGCCTGGAGACCCAGTACTTC.

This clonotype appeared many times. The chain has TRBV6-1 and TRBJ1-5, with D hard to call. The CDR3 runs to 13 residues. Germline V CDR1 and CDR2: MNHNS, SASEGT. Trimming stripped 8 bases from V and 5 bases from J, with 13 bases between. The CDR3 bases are TGTGCCAGCCTGCCGGACGGATATCAGCCCCAGCATTTT. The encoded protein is CASLPDGYQPQHF.

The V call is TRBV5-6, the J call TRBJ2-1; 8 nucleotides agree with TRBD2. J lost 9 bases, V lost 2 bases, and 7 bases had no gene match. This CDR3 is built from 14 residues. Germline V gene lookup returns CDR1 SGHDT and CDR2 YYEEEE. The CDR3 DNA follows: TGTGCCAGCAGCTTCGGCCTAGCGGGCGGTGAGCAGTTCTTC. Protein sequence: CASSFGLAGGEQFF.

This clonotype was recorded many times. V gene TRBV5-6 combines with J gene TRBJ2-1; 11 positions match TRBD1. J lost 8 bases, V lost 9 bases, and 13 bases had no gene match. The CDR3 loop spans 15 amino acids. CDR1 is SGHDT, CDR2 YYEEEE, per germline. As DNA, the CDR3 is TGTGCCACCGCTCCGGGGACAGGGGGTATCGATGAGCAGTTCTTC. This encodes CATAPGTGGIDEQFF.

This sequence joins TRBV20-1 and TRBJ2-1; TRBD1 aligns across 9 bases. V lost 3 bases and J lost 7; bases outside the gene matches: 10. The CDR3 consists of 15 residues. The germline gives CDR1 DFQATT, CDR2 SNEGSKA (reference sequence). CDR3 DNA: TGCAGTGCTAGGACAACAGGGGGCTCCCTAAATGAGCAGTTCTTC. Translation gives CSARTTGGSLNEQFF.

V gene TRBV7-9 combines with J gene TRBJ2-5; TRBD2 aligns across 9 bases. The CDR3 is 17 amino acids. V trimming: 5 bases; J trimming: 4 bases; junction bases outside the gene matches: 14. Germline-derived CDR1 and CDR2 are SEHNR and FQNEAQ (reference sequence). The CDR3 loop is CASSRIQIAGEGETQYF. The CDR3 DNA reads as TGTGCCAGCAGCCGTATCCAGATAGCGGGAGAGGGAGAGACCCAGTACTTC.

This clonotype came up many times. The CDR3: CASSPTSGKVPYNEQFF. CDR3 in DNA: TGTGCCAGCTCACCGACTAGCGGGAAGGTCCCCTACAATGAGCAGTTCTTC. V gene TRBV18 combines with J gene TRBJ2-1; 11 bases fit TRBD2. The V segment lost 3 bases and the J segment 2 bases; nucleotides outside the gene matches: 6. The CDR3 is 17 residues long. The germline V gene has CDR1 KGHSH and CDR2 LQKENI.

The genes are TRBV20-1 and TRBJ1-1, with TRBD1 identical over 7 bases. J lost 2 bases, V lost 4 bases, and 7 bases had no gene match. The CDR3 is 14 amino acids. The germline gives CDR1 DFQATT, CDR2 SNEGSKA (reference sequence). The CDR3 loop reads CSAKGGRRNTEAFF. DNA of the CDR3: TGCAGTGCTAAAGGGGGCAGGAGAAACACTGAAGCTTTCTTT.

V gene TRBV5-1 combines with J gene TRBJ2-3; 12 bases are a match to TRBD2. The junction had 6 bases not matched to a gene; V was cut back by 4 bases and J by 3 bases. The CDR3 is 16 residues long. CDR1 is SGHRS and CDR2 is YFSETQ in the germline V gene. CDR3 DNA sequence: TGCGCCAGCAGCCCCGGACTAGCGGGACTAACAGATACGCAGTATTTT. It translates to CASSPGLAGLTDTQYF.

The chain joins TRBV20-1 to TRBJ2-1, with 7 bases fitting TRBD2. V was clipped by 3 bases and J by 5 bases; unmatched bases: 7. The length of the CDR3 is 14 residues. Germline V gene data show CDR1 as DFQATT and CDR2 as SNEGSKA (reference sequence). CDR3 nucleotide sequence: TGCAGTGCTAGCTTGCCCGGGGGGAACAATGAGCAGTTCTTC. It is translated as CSASLPGGNNEQFF.